This passage covers 3 T cell receptor beta chains from one sample sequenced in a study of early stage breast cancer tumors. Method: immunoSEQ multiplex PCR; TCRdb's copy keeps in-frame clones and lacks some. The sample has about 46,000 clones, just under 80% seen once. What was sequenced was blood. The origin of the receptors is a person between 35 and 49 years old with breast cancer.

This clone was counted once. This chain connects TRBV7-9 to TRBJ2-5, with 11 bases matching TRBD2. This CDR3 comprises 15 residues. The V gene end was trimmed by 6 bases and the J gene end by 5 bases; junction bases not matched to a gene: 8. Germline V lookup: CDR1 SEHNR, CDR2 FQNEAQ (reference sequence). CDR3 nucleotides: TGTGCCAGCAGTCCGACTAGCGGGATGGGGGAGACCCAGTACTTC. This encodes CASSPTSGMGETQYF.

The chain recombines TRBV10-3 with TRBJ1-1, with 7 bases that match TRBD1. Germline-derived CDR1 and CDR2 are ENHRY and SYGVKD. This CDR3 has 14 residues. The V and J ends lost 6 bases and 0 bases, in that order; junction bases with no gene match: 4. CDR3 loop: CAIRSDRVNTEAFF. The CDR3 DNA reads TGTGCCATCAGGTCCGACAGGGTGAACACTGAAGCTTTCTTT.

The CDR3 DNA follows: TGTGCCAGCAGTGAGACTCGAAACACTGAAGCTTTCTTT. Amino acids: CASSETRNTEAFF. The V gene is TRBV25-1, the J gene TRBJ1-1; D is unresolved. CDR1 and CDR2 from the germline V gene are MGHDK and SYGVNS. There are 13 residues in the CDR3. V lost 3 bases and J 2 bases, leaving 7 bases between the germline ends.